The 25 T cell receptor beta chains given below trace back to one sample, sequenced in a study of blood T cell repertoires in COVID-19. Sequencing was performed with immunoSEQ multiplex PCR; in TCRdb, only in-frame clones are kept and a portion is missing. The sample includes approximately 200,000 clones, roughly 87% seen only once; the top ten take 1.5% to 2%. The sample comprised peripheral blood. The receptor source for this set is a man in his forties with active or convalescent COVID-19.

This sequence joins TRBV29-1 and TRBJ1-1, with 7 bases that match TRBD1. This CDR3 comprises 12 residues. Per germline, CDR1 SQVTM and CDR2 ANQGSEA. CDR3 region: CGGEGARAEAFF. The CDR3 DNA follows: TGCGGTGGAGAGGGGGCGAGGGCTGAAGCTTTCTTT.

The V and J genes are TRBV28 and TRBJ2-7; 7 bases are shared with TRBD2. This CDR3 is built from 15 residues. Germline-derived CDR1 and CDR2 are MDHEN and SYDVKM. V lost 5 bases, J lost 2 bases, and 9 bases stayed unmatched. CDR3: CASSPTSVGPYEQYF. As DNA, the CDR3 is TGTGCCAGCAGTCCTACTAGCGTCGGCCCCTACGAGCAGTACTTC.

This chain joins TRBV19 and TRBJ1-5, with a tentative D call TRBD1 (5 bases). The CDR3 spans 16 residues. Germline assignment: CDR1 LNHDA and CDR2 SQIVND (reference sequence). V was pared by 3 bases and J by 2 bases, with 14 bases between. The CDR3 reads CASSIMGPSGNQPQHF. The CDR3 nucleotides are TGTGCCAGTAGTATTATGGGGCCGAGCGGCAATCAGCCCCAGCATTTT.

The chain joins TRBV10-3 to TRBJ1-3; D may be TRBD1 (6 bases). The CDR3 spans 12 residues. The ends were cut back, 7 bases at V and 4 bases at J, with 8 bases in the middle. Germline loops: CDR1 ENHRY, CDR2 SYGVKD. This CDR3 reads CAINGQGNTIYF. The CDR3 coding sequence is TGTGCCATCAACGGACAGGGAAACACCATATATTTT.

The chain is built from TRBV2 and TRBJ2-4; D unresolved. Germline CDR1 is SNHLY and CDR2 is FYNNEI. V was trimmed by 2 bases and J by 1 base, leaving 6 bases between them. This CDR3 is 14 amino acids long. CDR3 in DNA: TGTGCCAGCAGTGAATCCGTGGCCAAAAACATTCAGTACTTC. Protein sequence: CASSESVAKNIQYF.

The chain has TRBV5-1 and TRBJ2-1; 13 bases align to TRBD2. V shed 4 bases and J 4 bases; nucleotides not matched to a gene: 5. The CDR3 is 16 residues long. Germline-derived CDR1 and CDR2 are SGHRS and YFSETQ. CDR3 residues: CASSRTSGSGYNEQFF. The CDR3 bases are TGCGCCAGCAGCCGGACTAGCGGGAGCGGTTACAATGAGCAGTTCTTC.

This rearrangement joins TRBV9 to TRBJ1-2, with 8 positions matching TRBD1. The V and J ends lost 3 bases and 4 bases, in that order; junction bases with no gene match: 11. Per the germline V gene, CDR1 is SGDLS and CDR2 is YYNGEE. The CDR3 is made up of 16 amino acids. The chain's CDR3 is CASSESPTGAFYGYTF. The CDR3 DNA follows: TGTGCCAGCAGCGAGTCTCCGACAGGGGCTTTCTATGGCTACACCTTC.

The CDR3 coding sequence is TGTGCCAGCAGTGATGAGAGAGGTCAGCCCCAGCATTTT. Translation gives CASSDERGQPQHF. The chain couples TRBV6-1 to TRBJ1-5; D unresolved. The V and J ends lost 3 bases and 6 bases respectively, with 9 bases between them. The CDR3 is 13 amino acids. The germline V gene encodes CDR1 MNHNS and CDR2 SASEGT.

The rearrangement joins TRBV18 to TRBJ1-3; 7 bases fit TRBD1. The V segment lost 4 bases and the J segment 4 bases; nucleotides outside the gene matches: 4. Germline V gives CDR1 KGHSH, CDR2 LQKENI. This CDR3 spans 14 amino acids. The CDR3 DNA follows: TGTGCCAGCTCACGCGGGGACAGCGGAAACACCATATATTTT. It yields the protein CASSRGDSGNTIYF.

The CDR3 DNA is TGTGCCAGCAGTGCATTTTATATGACTAGCATTGACTCCTACAATGAGCAGTTCTTC. It encodes CASSAFYMTSIDSYNEQFF. The genes are TRBV27 and TRBJ2-1, with TRBD2 matching 7 bases. CDR1 and CDR2 from the germline V gene are MNHEY and SMNVEV (reference sequence). With V trimmed by 5 bases and J by 0 bases, 16 bases remained unmatched. This CDR3 comprises 19 residues.

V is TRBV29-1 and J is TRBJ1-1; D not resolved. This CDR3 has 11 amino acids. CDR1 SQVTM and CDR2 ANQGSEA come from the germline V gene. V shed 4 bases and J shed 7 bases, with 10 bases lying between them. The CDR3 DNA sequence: TGCAGCGTTGGTGGCACCAATGAAGCTTTCTTT. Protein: CSVGGTNEAFF.

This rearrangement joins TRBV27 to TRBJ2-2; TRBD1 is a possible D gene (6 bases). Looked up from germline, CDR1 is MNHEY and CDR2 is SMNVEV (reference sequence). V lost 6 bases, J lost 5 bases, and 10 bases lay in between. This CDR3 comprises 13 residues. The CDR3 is CASRVTGTGELFF. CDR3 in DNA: TGTGCCAGCAGAGTAACAGGGACCGGGGAGCTGTTTTTT.

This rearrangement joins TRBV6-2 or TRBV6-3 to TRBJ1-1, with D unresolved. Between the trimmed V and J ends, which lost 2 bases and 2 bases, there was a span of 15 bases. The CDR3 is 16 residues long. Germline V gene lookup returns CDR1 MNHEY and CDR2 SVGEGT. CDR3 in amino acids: CASSYGSAEYNTEAFF. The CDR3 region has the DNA TGTGCCAGCAGTTACGGGTCGGCGGAATATAACACTGAAGCTTTCTTT.

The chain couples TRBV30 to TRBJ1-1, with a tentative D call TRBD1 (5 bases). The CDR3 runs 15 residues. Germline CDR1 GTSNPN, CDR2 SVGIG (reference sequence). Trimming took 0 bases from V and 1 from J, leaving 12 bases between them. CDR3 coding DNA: TGTGCCTGGAGTGTTCGCCGACAGCCGAACACTGAAGCTTTCTTT. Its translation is CAWSVRRQPNTEAFF. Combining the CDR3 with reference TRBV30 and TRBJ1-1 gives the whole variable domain SQTIHQWPATLVQPVGSPLSLECTVEGTSNPNLYWYRQAAGRGLQLLFYSVGIGQISSEVPQNLSASRPQDRQFILSSKKLLLSDSGFYLCAWSVRRQPNTEAFFGQGTRLTVV.

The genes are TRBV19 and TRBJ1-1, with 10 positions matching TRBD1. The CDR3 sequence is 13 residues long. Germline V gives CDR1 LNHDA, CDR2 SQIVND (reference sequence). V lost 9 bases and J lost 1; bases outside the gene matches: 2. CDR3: CASRDRGNTEAFF. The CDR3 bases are TGTGCCAGCCGGGACAGGGGGAACACTGAAGCTTTCTTT.

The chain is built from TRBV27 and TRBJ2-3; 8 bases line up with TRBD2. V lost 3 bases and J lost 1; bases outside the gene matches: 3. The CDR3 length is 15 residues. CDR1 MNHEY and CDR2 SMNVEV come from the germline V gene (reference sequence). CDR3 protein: CASSFSGAGTDTQYF. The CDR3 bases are TGTGCCAGCAGTTTTAGCGGGGCGGGCACAGATACGCAGTATTTT.

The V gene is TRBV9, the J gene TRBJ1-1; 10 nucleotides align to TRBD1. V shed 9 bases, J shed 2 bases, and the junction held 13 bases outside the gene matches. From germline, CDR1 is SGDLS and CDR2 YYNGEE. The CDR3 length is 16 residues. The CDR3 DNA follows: TGTGCCACCGGGCCGGGACAGGGGACCACTAACACTGAAGCTTTCTTT. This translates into CATGPGQGTTNTEAFF.

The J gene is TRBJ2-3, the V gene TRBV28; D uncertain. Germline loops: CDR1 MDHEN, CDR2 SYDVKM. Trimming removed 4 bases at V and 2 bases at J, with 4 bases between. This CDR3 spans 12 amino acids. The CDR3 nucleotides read TGTGCCAGCAGTTCCATCACAGATACGCAGTATTTT. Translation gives CASSSITDTQYF.

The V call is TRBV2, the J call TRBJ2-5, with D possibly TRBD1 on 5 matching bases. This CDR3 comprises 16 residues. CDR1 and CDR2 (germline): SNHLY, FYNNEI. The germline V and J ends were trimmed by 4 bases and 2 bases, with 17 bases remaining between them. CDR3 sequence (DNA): TGTGCCAGCAGTGTAGGGCTAGTAAGGGGACAAGAGACCCAGTACTTC. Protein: CASSVGLVRGQETQYF.

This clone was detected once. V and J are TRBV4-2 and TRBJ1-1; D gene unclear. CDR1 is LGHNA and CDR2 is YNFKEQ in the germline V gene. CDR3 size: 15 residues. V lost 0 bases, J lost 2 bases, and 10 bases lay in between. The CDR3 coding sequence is TGTGCCAGCAGCCAAGAACTTGGTAGCAACACTGAAGCTTTCTTT. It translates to CASSQELGSNTEAFF.

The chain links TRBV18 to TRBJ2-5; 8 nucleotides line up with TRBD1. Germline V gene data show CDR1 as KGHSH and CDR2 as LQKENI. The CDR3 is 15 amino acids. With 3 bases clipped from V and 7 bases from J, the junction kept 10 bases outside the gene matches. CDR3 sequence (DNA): TGTGCCAGCTCACCGGACAGGACAGGGAGAGGGACCCAGTACTTC. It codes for CASSPDRTGRGTQYF.

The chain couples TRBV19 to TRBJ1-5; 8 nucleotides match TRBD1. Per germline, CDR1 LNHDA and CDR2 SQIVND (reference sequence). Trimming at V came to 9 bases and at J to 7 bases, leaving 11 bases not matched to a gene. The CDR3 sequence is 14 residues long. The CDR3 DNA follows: TGTGCCAGCGCCCTAGACAGGGGCGACCAGCCCCAGCATTTT. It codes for CASALDRGDQPQHF.

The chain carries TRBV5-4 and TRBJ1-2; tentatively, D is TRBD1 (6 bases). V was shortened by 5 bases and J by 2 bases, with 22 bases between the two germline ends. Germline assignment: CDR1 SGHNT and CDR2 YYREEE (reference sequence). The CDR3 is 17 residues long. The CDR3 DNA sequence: TGTGCCAGCAGTCCGCGCGGGGGCAGGTACTCCAACTATGGCTACACCTTC. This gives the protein CASSPRGGRYSNYGYTF.

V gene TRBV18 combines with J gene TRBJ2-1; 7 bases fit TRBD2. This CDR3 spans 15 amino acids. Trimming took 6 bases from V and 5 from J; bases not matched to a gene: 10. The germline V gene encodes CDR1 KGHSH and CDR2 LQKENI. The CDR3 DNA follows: TGTGCCAGCTCCCAAACTCTAGCGGAGAACAATGAGCAGTTCTTC. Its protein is CASSQTLAENNEQFF.

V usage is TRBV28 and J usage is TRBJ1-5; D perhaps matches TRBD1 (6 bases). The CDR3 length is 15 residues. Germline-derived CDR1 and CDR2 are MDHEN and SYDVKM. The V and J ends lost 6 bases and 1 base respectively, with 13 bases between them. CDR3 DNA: TGTGCCAGCAGACAACAGGGTGGCAGCAATCAGCCCCAGCATTTT. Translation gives CASRQQGGSNQPQHF.